This T cell receptor (beta chain) was recorded in a study of metastatic and nonmetastatic thyroid tumors. Study as a whole: The comparison covered peripheral blood and tumor or nodule tissue in malignant and benign thyroid patients.

Each patient came to thyroid surgery without any prior treatment (of any kind). CDR1 is SGHDN and CDR2 is FVKESK in the germline V gene. The length of the CDR3 is 14 residues. V was trimmed by 4 bases and J by 4 bases, leaving 13 bases between them. Many counts were recorded for this clone. The same CDR3 is also encoded by other DNA sequences in this sample. Study processing details: The study took CDR3 differences across clinicopathological groups and made a distant-metastasis classifier for papillary thyroid cancer from them. With MiXCR, TCRdb called clones anew from the PCR reads. Here the V and J calls rest on TCRdb's processing, not on the authors' analysis. In the table there are roughly 81,000 clones, roughly 8.6% of which are singletons.

This chain connects TRBV14 to TRBJ1-2; the D gene is possibly TRBD1 (6 bases). Sequencing was done on a sample of blood. This receptor was obtained from a female donor with papillary thyroid cancer or a benign thyroid nodule (not recorded which). Some clones in this sample may be carry-over from other donors' samples. CDR3 loop: CASSPETGVYGYTF. DNA for the CDR3: TGTGCCAGCAGCCCTGAGACAGGCGTCTATGGCTACACCTTC.